This T cell receptor (beta chain) was retrieved from a study of shared clonotypes between healthy human individuals (dated by TCRdb to 2018 to 2021). Regarding the research as a whole: The cohort comprised a couple of women and a few men aged 18 to 49 years. For each donor, CD4 naive and CD4 memory were each run on three plates, CD8 naive on two plates, and CD8 memory on one plate. Blood TCR repertoires of a handful of healthy adults were deeply sequenced to estimate repertoire size and the extent of clonotype sharing between individuals. Each donor's leukapheresis produced roughly between about 0.9 and 9.5 billion PBMCs. To increase sequencing depth and limit assay-specific biases, TCR repertoire library preparation and sequencing were carried out by different laboratories using diverse techniques.

The study at large found these results: Sharing across a few donors was observed for around 4.8% of naive CD4, under 4% of naive CD8, roughly 2.3% of memory CD4, and approximately 0.41% of memory CD8 clonotypes. Pairwise subsampling indicated that sequencing depth was expected to affect the degree of clonotype sharing among donors. Higher generation probabilities were observed for clonotypes shared by all four sorted-subset donors than for non-shared clonotypes. Because the study included a small number of donors, the genetic and exposure-history diversity represented was limited. Incomplete sequencing was indicated by rarefaction of sorted-subset datasets, despite the large sequencing depth. Naive subsets generally had larger estimated clonotype richness than memory subsets did. Sampling was limited to blood, and TCR repertoires in tissue likely differ from TCR repertoires in blood.

Using the deep immunoSEQ assay, TCR CDR3 regions were amplified from genomic DNA by multiplex PCR. For each cell subset, the extracted genomic DNA was distributed evenly across all wells of several immunoSEQ 96-well plates, and each plate served as one replicate. For sorted subsets, 150 to 200 ng genomic DNA, equal to 25,000 to 35,000 T cell genomes, was loaded into each replicate PCR. Purified libraries were measured with a Qubit 3.0 fluorometer, size-checked on a Bioanalyzer 2100, and measured again with the KAPA Library Quantification kit. Every immunoSEQ 96-well plate was sequenced on a dedicated single-read 150-cycle Illumina NextSeq 550 flow cell. Turning to the authors' computational methods: The immunoSEQ output contained only junctional sequences without quality scores, so filtering could not match that applied to full-length reads. Sequences were annotated with PyIR, a Python wrapper for IgBLAST v1.9, using IMGT germline references to assign V/J genes and CDR3. Reads were removed for weak V/J assignments (E-value above 1e-6), missing CDR3, stop codons, out-of-frame junctions, or ambiguous translated residues. V3J clonotypes were defined as sequences sharing an identical inferred V gene, J gene, and CDR3 amino acid sequence. Percentage overlap between repertoires was calculated by dividing the number of shared unique clonotypes by the size of the smaller repertoire. Richness of each repertoire was evaluated using RTK rarefaction, the Chao1 estimator, and Recon v2.1 estimates of unobserved clonotypes. For all TCRbeta clonotypes obtained by the gDNA method from a few donors, generation probabilities were computed with OLGA. TCRdb retrieved this table from immuneACCESS and kept in-frame rearrangements only. Not all clones are present; in checked studies, unresolved V genes account for under half, and no reason is known for the remainder. V and J calls and clone size come straight from that table; D and trimming were deduced from the DNA. The sample table contains about 580,000 clones; only one count was recorded for 95% to 98% of them. The ten largest clones represent approximately 0.33% of the sample.

Inclusive of the bounding cysteine and phenylalanine, the CDR3 is 14 residues long. Only the CDR3 region is kept as DNA, spanning 42 bases read in frame from base 1. The germline V gene yields MGHDK for CDR1 and SYGVNS for CDR2. A distance of 14 bases separates the germline ends of V and J, which lose 3 bases and 8 bases respectively. CD8 naive samples were obtained by positive selection for CCR7 among CD45RO-negative cells, yielding a CD45RA+CCR7+ population from which TemRA cells were excluded. The donors were healthy, HIV-negative adults with no recently reported acute infections or vaccinations. All donors were Caucasian adults living in Nashville, Tennessee, USA. Blood was collected by leukapheresis, and PBMCs were isolated by Ficoll-Histopaque density gradient centrifugation and then cryopreserved in liquid nitrogen vapor phase. Purity and quantity of every magnetically sorted T cell population were checked by analytical flow cytometry. From each sorted fraction, genomic DNA was isolated and quantified by UV absorbance on a Nanodrop 2000c.

To note about this clone: Its antigen is unknown. No much larger clone exists at a distance of one base, and base qualities are not known.

Specimen: naive CD8+ T cells sorted from blood. Explained via the paper, the cell subset or site label denotes: CD45RA+CCR7+. The sequence came from a man aged 25-45 years in good health. The V gene is TRBV25-1 and the J gene is TRBJ1-3, with the D gene not confidently named. The CDR3 has the sequence CASSDLGLADTIYF. The nucleotides are TGTGCCAGCAGTGACTTAGGACTTGCGGACACCATATATTTT.